The present T cell receptor beta chain was sequenced within a study of blood T cell repertoires in COVID-19. For the study at large: Researchers got acute and convalescent COVID-19 samples from the United States, Italy and Spain. PBMCs, B-cell-depleted T cells, or T cells provided the cDNA or gDNA that made up the material.

In the source study's methods: From reference gene primer amplification, estimates of nucleated cell counts were derived. The method was immunoSEQ multiplex PCR; TCRdb's version includes in-frame clones alone and lacks a portion of them. V and J calls and clone size follow that table, whereas D and trimming were derived from the DNA. Of tens of thousands of clones in the sample, around three quarters are singletons; the top ten hold 4% to 5.5%. In germline, CDR1 is SNHLY, CDR2 FYNNEI. The CDR3 spans 14 residues. Trimming at V came to 7 bases and at J to 0 bases, leaving 4 bases not matched to a gene.

The chain is built from TRBV2 and TRBJ1-1, with 8 bases lining up with TRBD1. The sequence was collected from a woman between 70 and 85 years old with acute or convalescent COVID-19. Sequenced material: peripheral blood. The CDR3 DNA reads as TGTGCCAGCACCCACAGGGGGTTGAACACTGAAGCTTTCTTT. Its translation: CASTHRGLNTEAFF.